This TCR beta chain appears in the sequencing data of a study of blood T cell repertoires in COVID-19. Study in general: Nucleic acid was either cDNA or gDNA, and it came from T cells, B-cell-depleted T cells, or PBMCs.

Original handling: For nucleated cells, counts were estimated from reference gene primer amplification. Produced via immunoSEQ multiplex PCR; TCRdb's table is partial and in-frame only. That table supplies the V and J calls and clone size; D and trimming were determined from the DNA. In the table there are 200,000 to 250,000 clones, roughly 81% of which are singletons. The germline gives CDR1 SGHNT, CDR2 YYREEE (reference sequence). The CDR3 contains 15 residues. J was trimmed by 10 bases and V by 1 base; bases with no gene match: 11. Sequenced: peripheral blood. This clonotype was obtained from a woman between 50 and 59 years old with active or convalescent COVID-19. The rearrangement joins TRBV5-4 to TRBJ2-3; 8 bases line up with TRBD1. The CDR3 spells CASSLSGQGSVSQYF. The CDR3, as DNA: TGTGCCAGCAGCTTGTCCGGACAGGGCTCAGTGTCGCAGTATTTT.